The 27 T cell receptor beta chains presented below share a single source sample, sequenced in a study of human T cells and chemical hapten exposure. Each CDR3 protein is one row after TCRdb ran MiXCR on the RACE reads. This table holds about 380,000 distinct CDR3 sequences, about 5.1% found once. Specified time point: pre-sensitization, week 0. Treatment described: therapeutic diphenylcyclopropenone sensitization with weekly scalp DPC. The sequenced sample was whole blood, obtained in connection with sensitization to the hapten diphenylcyclopropenone (DPC). Receptor source: a woman in her fifties or sixties with alopecia areata. Some clones in this sample may be carry-over from other donors' samples.

The gene calls are TRBV24-1 and TRBJ2-1, with 12 bases matching TRBD2. V shed 6 bases and J 0 bases; nucleotides not matched to a gene: 8. The germline gives CDR1 KGHDR, CDR2 SFDVKD. The CDR3 is made up of 18 amino acids. The chain's CDR3 is CATSRTSGIPSSYNEQFF. As DNA, the CDR3 is TGTGCCACCAGTAGGACTAGCGGGATTCCAAGCTCCTACAATGAGCAGTTCTTC.

This clonotype was found many times. J is TRBJ1-6 and V is TRBV11-2; D not certain. Germline lookup yields CDR1 SGHAT and CDR2 FQNNGV. The length of the CDR3 is 13 residues. V dropped 2 bases and J dropped 8 bases, with 7 bases sitting between them. The CDR3 DNA follows: TGTGCCAGCAGCTTAACCCTGGATTCACCCCTCCACTTT. The encoded protein is CASSLTLDSPLHF.

This clonotype was seen many times. The rearrangement uses TRBV20-1 and TRBJ2-7; the D call may be TRBD1 or TRBD2 (5 bases each). Germline assignment: CDR1 DFQATT and CDR2 SNEGSKA (reference sequence). This CDR3 is 16 amino acids long. V lost 1 base and J lost 1, with 17 bases in between. This CDR3 is CSARAGLGQVSYEQYF. DNA of the CDR3: TGCAGTGCTAGAGCGGGATTGGGGCAGGTATCCTACGAGCAGTACTTC.

This clonotype was seen repeatedly, ten times or more. The gene calls are TRBV12-3 or TRBV12-4 and TRBJ2-3; D uncertain. The CDR3 has 13 amino acids. V gave up 4 bases and J gave up 1 base, with 6 bases separating them. Here the CDR3 reads CASSYGGTDTQYF. CDR3 nucleotides: TGTGCCAGCAGTTATGGCGGCACAGATACGCAGTATTTT.

In its sample, this clonotype was seen many times. This chain uses TRBV12-3 or TRBV12-4 with TRBJ2-2; D perhaps matches TRBD2 (5 bases). The CDR3 sequence is 16 residues long. V was trimmed by 2 bases and J by 5 bases, leaving 15 bases between them. This CDR3 is CASSLWGSVSTGELFF. The CDR3 DNA reads TGTGCCAGCAGTTTATGGGGTAGCGTTTCGACCGGGGAGCTGTTTTTT.

The count of this clonotype is one. This may come from a read error, since a much larger clone is one base off. V and J are TRBV12-3 or TRBV12-4 and TRBJ1-1; D remains ambiguous. The CDR3 has 14 residues. The V gene lost 3 bases and the J gene lost 1 base, with 9 bases spanning the gap. CDR3 amino acids: CASSFYNENTEAFF. DNA for the CDR3: TGTGCCAGCAGTTTTTACAACGAGAACACTGAAGCTTTCTTT.

This clonotype was counted at least ten times. The chain recombines TRBV20-1 with TRBJ2-7, with D tentatively TRBD1 (6 bases). Trimming shortened V by 6 bases and J by 4 bases, and 13 bases separated the two germline ends. The CDR3 is made up of 12 amino acids. Per germline, CDR1 DFQATT and CDR2 SNEGSKA (reference sequence). The CDR3 bases are TGCAGTGCCCCCCAGGGGTTATACGAGCAGTACTTC. Residues: CSAPQGLYEQYF.

This clonotype was picked up a small number of times. V usage is TRBV7-8 and J usage is TRBJ1-3; D is ambiguous. The CDR3 loop spans 14 amino acids. CDR1 and CDR2 from the germline V gene are SGHVS and FQNEAQ. The V end lost 1 base, the J end lost 2 bases, and 6 bases lay between the germline ends. The CDR3 loop reads CASSLETAGNTIYF. DNA for the CDR3: TGTGCCAGCAGCTTAGAAACGGCTGGAAACACCATATATTTT.

This clonotype showed up many times. This chain's CDR3 is CASSEPGRGETQYF. The CDR3 DNA sequence: TGTGCCAGCAGTGAACCTGGGCGGGGCGAGACCCAGTACTTC. The gene calls are TRBV25-1 and TRBJ2-5; D perhaps matches TRBD2 (6 bases). Germline-derived CDR1 and CDR2 are MGHDK and SYGVNS. Trimming left V 2 bases short and J 5 bases short, with 12 bases between. The CDR3 has 14 amino acids.

The gene calls are TRBV6-5 and TRBJ2-6, with D perhaps TRBD2 (7 bases). Trimming shortened V by 2 bases and J by 12 bases, and 14 bases separated the two germline ends. The V gene's germline CDR1 is MNHEY and CDR2 SVGAGI. The CDR3 covers 14 residues. CDR3 sequence reads: CASSYGTGRGVLTF. CDR3 nucleotides: TGTGCCAGCAGTTACGGTACAGGGAGGGGCGTCCTGACTTTC.

CDR3 sequence: CASSRGGHGDGQPQHF. In DNA form, the CDR3 reads TGTGCCAGCAGCCGCGGGGGTCATGGGGATGGTCAGCCCCAGCATTTT. The chain combines TRBV12-3 or TRBV12-4 with TRBJ1-5; D is perhaps TRBD1 (5 bases). This CDR3 region has 16 residues. V lost 6 bases to trimming and J lost 6 bases, with 21 bases between them.

The V gene is TRBV14, the J gene TRBJ2-1; no definite D call. CDR3 size: 11 residues. The germline gives CDR1 SGHDN, CDR2 FVKESK. V was clipped by 3 bases and J by 10 bases, with 7 bases between them. CDR3 region: CASSHIAEQFF. The DNA for the CDR3 is TGTGCCAGCAGCCACATAGCCGAGCAGTTCTTC.

This clonotype was seen a handful of times. The chain combines TRBV27 with TRBJ2-7; the D gene is possibly TRBD1 (6 bases). Germline V gene sequence: CDR1 MNHEY, CDR2 SMNVEV (reference sequence). V lost 8 bases and J 7 bases, leaving 18 bases between the germline ends. The CDR3 is 13 residues long. DNA of the CDR3: TGTGCCAGCGCAGACAGGACCGGATGGGAGCAGTACTTC. This encodes CASADRTGWEQYF.

CDR3 sequence (DNA): TGCAGTGCTAGAGATAGGGGAAAAACCTACGAGCAGTACTTC. Encoded protein: CSARDRGKTYEQYF. The V call is TRBV20-1, the J call TRBJ2-7, with D perhaps matching TRBD1 (5 bases). The V gene lost 0 bases and the J gene lost 2 bases, with 11 bases spanning the gap. This CDR3 comprises 14 residues. Looked up from germline, CDR1 is DFQATT and CDR2 is SNEGSKA (reference sequence).

This clonotype was seen more than once but under ten times. The rearrangement joins TRBV18 to TRBJ2-7; 9 positions match TRBD1. In germline, CDR1 is KGHSH, CDR2 LQKENI. This CDR3 spans 14 amino acids. V lost 2 bases to trimming and J lost 12 bases; unmatched junction nucleotides: 11. The CDR3 protein is CASSPSGTGYYLYF. The CDR3 nucleotides are TGTGCCAGCTCACCAAGTGGGACAGGGTATTATCTGTACTTC.

The chain joins TRBV24-1 to TRBJ2-2; TRBD2 might be the D (6 bases). Trimming removed 9 bases at V and 6 bases at J, with 16 bases between. Germline CDR1 KGHDR, CDR2 SFDVKD. There are 14 residues in the CDR3. The CDR3 DNA sequence: TGTGCCACCGCGGAGCCAAGGGAGGCCGGGGAGCTGTTTTTT. Amino acid sequence: CATAEPREAGELFF.

This clonotype showed up many times. This chain uses TRBV27 with TRBJ2-7; TRBD1 matches at 11 bases. CDR1 is MNHEY and CDR2 is SMNVEV in the germline V gene (reference sequence). The CDR3 runs 14 residues. With 4 bases clipped from V and 3 bases from J, the junction kept 2 bases outside the gene matches. CDR3 sequence reads: CASSWTGGGYEQYF. In DNA form, the CDR3 reads TGTGCCAGCAGTTGGACAGGGGGCGGCTACGAGCAGTACTTC.

This clonotype was detected only a few times. This sequence joins TRBV5-1 and TRBJ1-4; D ambiguous. Germline loops: CDR1 SGHRS, CDR2 YFSETQ. The V gene lost 1 base and the J gene lost 8 bases, with 12 bases spanning the gap. The CDR3 consists of 14 residues. The CDR3 bases are TGCGCCAGCAGCTTGACGAACCGCCGGGAAAAACTGTTTTTT. Protein product: CASSLTNRREKLFF.

This clonotype was picked up many times. The CDR3 is CASSMGGRSSYNEQFF. In DNA form, the CDR3 reads TGTGCCAGTAGTATGGGCGGGAGGAGCTCCTACAATGAGCAGTTCTTC. The rearrangement uses TRBV19 and TRBJ2-1, with 8 bases fitting TRBD2. Trimming removed 3 bases from V and 0 bases from J; junction bases left unmatched: 4. This CDR3 has 16 residues. Germline lookup yields CDR1 LNHDA and CDR2 SQIVND (reference sequence). Together with reference TRBV19 and TRBJ2-1, the CDR3 gives the full variable domain: DGGITQSPKYLFRKEGQNVTLSCEQNLNHDAMYWYRQDPGQGLRLIYYSQIVNDFQKGDIAEGYSVSREKKESFPLTVTSAQKNPTAFYLCASSMGGRSSYNEQFFGPGTRLTVL.

This clonotype was counted at least ten times. The chain joins TRBV20-1 to TRBJ1-2; D unclear. The CDR3 extends over 14 amino acids. V lost 6 bases, J lost 3 bases, and 17 bases lay in between. Germline assignment: CDR1 DFQATT and CDR2 SNEGSKA (reference sequence). CDR3 residues: CSALTETSYYGYTF. CDR3 nucleotides: TGCAGTGCCCTGACCGAAACCTCCTACTATGGCTACACCTTC.

The chain carries TRBV2 and TRBJ2-3; D might be TRBD1 or TRBD2, each matching 5 bases. This CDR3 comprises 15 residues. Looked up from germline, CDR1 is SNHLY and CDR2 is FYNNEI. V was pared by 6 bases and J by 2 bases, with 15 bases between. Here the CDR3 DNA reads TGTGCCAGCAGCCTTCGGGACCGCAACACAGATACGCAGTATTTT. Amino acid sequence: CASSLRDRNTDTQYF.

This clonotype has ten or more counts. The V call is TRBV28, the J call TRBJ1-2; D is ambiguous. The germline V gene has CDR1 MDHEN and CDR2 SYDVKM. This CDR3 region has 13 residues. The V gene lost 3 bases and the J gene lost 8 bases, with 13 bases spanning the gap. For the CDR3, the DNA is TGTGCCAGCAGTTTTGGCAGTCTCGGGGGCTACACCTTC. This gives the protein CASSFGSLGGYTF.

The chain has TRBV7-9 and TRBJ1-4; 8 bases line up with TRBD1. J gave up 3 bases and V 8 bases, and 5 bases lay outside the gene matches. CDR1 is SEHNR and CDR2 is FQNEAQ in the germline V gene (reference sequence). The CDR3 has 14 residues. This CDR3 reads CASGQGGSNEKLFF. DNA for the CDR3: TGTGCCAGCGGACAGGGAGGATCTAATGAAAAACTGTTTTTT.

At least ten counts were recorded for this clonotype. This chain connects TRBV29-1 to TRBJ1-5; 7 bases fit TRBD1. The CDR3 consists of 14 residues. Germline assignment: CDR1 SQVTM and CDR2 ANQGSEA. J gave up 11 bases and V 6 bases, and 16 bases lay outside the gene matches. In DNA, the CDR3 is TGCAGCGTGCCTGGGACAGCGGGGTCAGGGGCCCAGCATTTT. Translation gives CSVPGTAGSGAQHF.

V gene TRBV11-2 combines with J gene TRBJ2-7; 7 nucleotides agree with TRBD2. This CDR3 is 14 amino acids long. The V segment lost 4 bases and the J segment 4 bases; nucleotides outside the gene matches: 7. Looked up from germline, CDR1 is SGHAT and CDR2 is FQNNGV. The CDR3 loop is CASSSPGEGYEQYF. The CDR3 nucleotides read TGTGCCAGCAGCTCTCCTGGGGAGGGTTACGAGCAGTACTTC.

This clonotype was seen at least ten times. This chain uses TRBV5-4 with TRBJ1-1; D is unresolved. V was pared by 4 bases and J by 1 base, with 11 bases between. The CDR3 length is 14 residues. Germline CDR1 SGHNT, CDR2 YYREEE (reference sequence). Written as DNA, the CDR3 is TGTGCCAGCAGCACGTCACGGAAGAACACTGAAGCTTTCTTT. Protein product: CASSTSRKNTEAFF.

There are a few counts of this clonotype. The genes are TRBV6-2 or TRBV6-3 and TRBJ1-5; the match to TRBD1 covers 8 bases. With 4 bases clipped from V and 3 bases from J, the junction kept 8 bases outside the gene matches. The CDR3 spans 16 residues. Germline CDR1 MNHEY, CDR2 SVGEGT. CDR3 sequence reads: CASSSYPTGDNQPQHF. CDR3 in DNA: TGTGCCAGCAGTTCCTACCCGACAGGGGACAATCAGCCCCAGCATTTT.